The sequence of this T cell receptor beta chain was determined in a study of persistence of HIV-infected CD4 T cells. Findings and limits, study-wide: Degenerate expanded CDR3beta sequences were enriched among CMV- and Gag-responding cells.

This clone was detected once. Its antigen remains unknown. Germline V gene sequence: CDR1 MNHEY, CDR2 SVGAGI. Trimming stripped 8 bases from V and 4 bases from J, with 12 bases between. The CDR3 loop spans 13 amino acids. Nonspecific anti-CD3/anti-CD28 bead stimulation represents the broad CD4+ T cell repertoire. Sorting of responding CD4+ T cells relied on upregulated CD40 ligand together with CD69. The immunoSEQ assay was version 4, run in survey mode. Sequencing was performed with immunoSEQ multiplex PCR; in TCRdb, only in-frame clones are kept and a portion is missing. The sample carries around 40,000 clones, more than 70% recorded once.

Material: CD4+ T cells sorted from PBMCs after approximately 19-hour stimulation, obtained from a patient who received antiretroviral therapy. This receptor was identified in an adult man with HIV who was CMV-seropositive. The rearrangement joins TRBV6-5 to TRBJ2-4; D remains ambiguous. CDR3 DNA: TGTGCCAGCGGCAGTGGGGAAAAAAACATTCAGTACTTC. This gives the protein CASGSGEKNIQYF.